This TCR beta chain was recorded in a study of blood T cell repertoires in COVID-19. Method: immunoSEQ multiplex PCR; TCRdb's copy keeps in-frame clones and lacks some. The sample records 170,000 or so clones, about 88% being singletons. V shed 4 bases and J shed 0 bases, with 12 bases lying between them. The CDR3 runs 16 residues. Looked up from germline, CDR1 is LGHDT and CDR2 is YNNKEL (reference sequence). Self-reported history from a screening survey and questionnaire set each donor's cohort. This clone has just a few counts. This rearrangement joins TRBV3-1 (or the pseudogene TRBV3-2) to TRBJ2-2; TRBD2 is a possible D gene (5 bases). The receptor was derived from a woman aged 50 to 65 who had recovered from COVID-19. What was sequenced was PBMCs or T cells enriched from blood (not recorded which). The CDR3 reads CASSPRGAANTGELFF. The CDR3, as DNA: TGTGCCAGCAGCCCCCGAGGAGCGGCGAACACCGGGGAGCTGTTTTTT.